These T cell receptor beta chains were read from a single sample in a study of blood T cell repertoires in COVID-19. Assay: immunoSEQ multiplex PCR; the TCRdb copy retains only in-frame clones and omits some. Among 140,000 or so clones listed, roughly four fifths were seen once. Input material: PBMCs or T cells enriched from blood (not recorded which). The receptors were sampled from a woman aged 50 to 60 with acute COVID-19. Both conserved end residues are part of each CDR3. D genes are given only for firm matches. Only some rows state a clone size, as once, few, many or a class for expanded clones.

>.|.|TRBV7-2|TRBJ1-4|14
TGTGCCAGCAGCTTACAGGGACATAATGAAAAACTGTTTTTT
CASSLQGHNEKLFF
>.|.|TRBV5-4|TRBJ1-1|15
TGTGCCAGCAGCCAAGCGGGGGGGCAGGCCACTGAAGCTTTCTTT
CASSQAGGQATEAFF
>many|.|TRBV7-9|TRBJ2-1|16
TGTGCCAGCAGCTTAGTCGGGGATGAGGGTGGGAATGAGCAGTTCTTC
CASSLVGDEGGNEQFF
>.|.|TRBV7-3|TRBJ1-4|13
TGTGCCAGCAGTCTTTCAACTAATGAAAAACTGTTTTTT
CASSLSTNEKLFF
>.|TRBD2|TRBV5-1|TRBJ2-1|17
TGCGCCAGCAGCTCGGGCCTCCTAGCGGGAGCGTCCCGTGAGCAGTTCTTC
CASSSGLLAGASREQFF
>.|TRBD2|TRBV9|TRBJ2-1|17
TGTGCCAGCAGCGTATATAGTACGGGAGGGCCAAACAATGAGCAGTTCTTC
CASSVYSTGGPNNEQFF
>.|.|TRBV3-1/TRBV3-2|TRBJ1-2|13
TGTGCCAGCAGCCAAGTAAAGAGGCGCGGCTACACCTTC
CASSQVKRRGYTF
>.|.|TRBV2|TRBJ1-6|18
TGTGCCAGCAGTGAAGCAGGACACACGTTCGATATCGGTTCACCCCTCCACTTT
CASSEAGHTFDIGSPLHF
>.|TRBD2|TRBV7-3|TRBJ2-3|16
TGTGCCAGCAGCCAAGGGGCTAGCGGGAGCACAGATACGCAGTATTTT
CASSQGASGSTDTQYF
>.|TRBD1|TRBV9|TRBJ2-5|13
TGTGCCAGCAGCGTAACAGGGGGAGAGACCCAGTACTTC
CASSVTGGETQYF
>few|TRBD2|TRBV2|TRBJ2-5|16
TGTGCCAGCAGTGCTGGGACTAGCGGGAGGGTAGAGACCCAGTACTTC
CASSAGTSGRVETQYF
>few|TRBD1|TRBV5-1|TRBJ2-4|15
TGCGCCAGCAGCATACACAGGGGGCCGACGAACATTCAGTACTTC
CASSIHRGPTNIQYF
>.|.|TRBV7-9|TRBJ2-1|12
TGTGCCAGCAGCTTAGCTCGCAATGAGCAGTTCTTC
CASSLARNEQFF
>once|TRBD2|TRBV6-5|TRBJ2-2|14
TGTGCCAGCAGCGGGACTAGGTACGGCGGGGAGCTGTTTTTT
CASSGTRYGGELFF
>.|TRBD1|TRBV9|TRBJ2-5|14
TGTGCCAGCAACCGACAGGGGTGGGGGGAGACCCAGTACTTC
CASNRQGWGETQYF
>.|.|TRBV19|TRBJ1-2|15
TGTGCCAGCGCCGACTCCGCCGGGGGTTTCGGTGGCTACACCTTC
CASADSAGGFGGYTF
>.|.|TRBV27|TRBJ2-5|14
TGTGCCAGCAGTTTTCGGAGTACGCAAGAGACCCAGTACTTC
CASSFRSTQETQYF
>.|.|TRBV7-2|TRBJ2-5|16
TGTGCCAGCAGCGCATATAGCGGAGGAACGTGGGAGACCCAGTACTTC
CASSAYSGGTWETQYF
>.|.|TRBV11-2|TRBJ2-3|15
TGTGCCAGCAGCCAATCCCCGGACACGGTGGATACGCAGTATTTT
CASSQSPDTVDTQYF
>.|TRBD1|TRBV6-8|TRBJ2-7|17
TGTGCCAGCAGTTACGGGACAGGGACGATCCCCTCCTACGAGCAGTACTTC
CASSYGTGTIPSYEQYF
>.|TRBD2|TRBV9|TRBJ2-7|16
TGTGCCAGCAGCGCAACGGGACTAGCGGGCTTCTACGAGCAGTACTTC
CASSATGLAGFYEQYF
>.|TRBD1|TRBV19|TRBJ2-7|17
TGTGCCAGTAGTATCTCCACGGGACAGGGGGTCCCCTACGAGCAGTACTTC
CASSISTGQGVPYEQYF
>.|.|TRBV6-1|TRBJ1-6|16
TGTGCCAGCAGTGAAGAGGCGCCCGCGGGTAATTCACCCCTCCACTTT
CASSEEAPAGNSPLHF
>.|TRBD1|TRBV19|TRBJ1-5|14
TGTGCCAGTAGTATCGCCCGCGGGACAGGGGCGCTTCATTTT
CASSIARGTGALHF
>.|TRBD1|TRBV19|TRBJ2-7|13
TGTGCCAGTGCCCGGGACAGGGGGTCAGAGCAGTACTTC
CASARDRGSEQYF
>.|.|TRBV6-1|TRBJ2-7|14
TGTGCCAGCAGTGAACAGGGCGCGACCTACGAGCAGTACTTC
CASSEQGATYEQYF
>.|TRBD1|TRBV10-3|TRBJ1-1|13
TGTGCCAACGGACAGGGCATGAACACTGAAGCTTTCTTT
CANGQGMNTEAFF
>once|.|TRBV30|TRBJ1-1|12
TGTGCCTGGAGTGTAGAGGGTGCGGGAGCTTTCTTT
CAWSVEGAGAFF
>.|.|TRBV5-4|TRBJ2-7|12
TGTGCCAGCAGGTCCGCGGGGTACGAGCAGTACTTC
CASRSAGYEQYF
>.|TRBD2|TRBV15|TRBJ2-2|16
TGTGCCACCAGCACCGGGAGGACCTGGGACACCGGGGAGCTGTTTTTT
CATSTGRTWDTGELFF
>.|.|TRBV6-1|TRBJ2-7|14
TGTGCCAGCAGTGAAGGGACGGCCTCGGGGGAGCAGTACTTC
CASSEGTASGEQYF
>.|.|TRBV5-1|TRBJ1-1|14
TGCGCCAGCAGCTTGATTGGGAGGGAAACTGAAGCTTTCTTT
CASSLIGRETEAFF
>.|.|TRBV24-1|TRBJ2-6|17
TGTGCCACCAGCCGCCGGGACACCAACTCTGGGGCCAACGTCCTGACTTTC
CATSRRDTNSGANVLTF
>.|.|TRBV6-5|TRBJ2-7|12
TGTGCCAGCAGTCCTCAGGGAGGCGAGCAGTACTTC
CASSPQGGEQYF
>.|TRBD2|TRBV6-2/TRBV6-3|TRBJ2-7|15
TGTGCCAGCAGTACGGGACTAGCGGGAGGATACGAGCAGTACTTC
CASSTGLAGGYEQYF
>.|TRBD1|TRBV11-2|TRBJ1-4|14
TGTGCCAGCAGCAACAGGGGCGGGTATGAAAAACTGTTTTTT
CASSNRGGYEKLFF
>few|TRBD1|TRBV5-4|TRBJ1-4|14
TGTGCCAGCAGCCAGAGGGGGCCTAATGAAAAACTGTTTTTT
CASSQRGPNEKLFF
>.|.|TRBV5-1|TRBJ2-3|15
TGCGCCAGCAGCTTGGGGCGGGGAGGCTCGGATACGCAGTATTTT
CASSLGRGGSDTQYF
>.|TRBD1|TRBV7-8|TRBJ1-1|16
TGTGCCAGCAGCACCGACAGGGGCACAATTCCCACTGAAGCTTTCTTT
CASSTDRGTIPTEAFF
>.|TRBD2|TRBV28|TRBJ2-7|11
TGTGGGACTAGCGGGAACTACGAGCAGTACTTC
CGTSGNYEQYF
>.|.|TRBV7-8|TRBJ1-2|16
TGTGCCAGCAGCGAAAGGGGGGGAACCGCTAACTATGGCTACACCTTC
CASSERGGTANYGYTF
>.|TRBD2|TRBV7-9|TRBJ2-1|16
TGTGCCAGCAGCTTAGGAGGGCTAGCGGGGTACAATGAGCAGTTCTTC
CASSLGGLAGYNEQFF
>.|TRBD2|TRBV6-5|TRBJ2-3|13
TGTGCCAGTCGACCGGGGGGGGCGTATACGCAGTATTTT
CASRPGGAYTQYF
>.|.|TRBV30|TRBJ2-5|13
TGTGCCTGGAGGGGCGGGGGCGCGGAGACCCAGTACTTC
CAWRGGGAETQYF
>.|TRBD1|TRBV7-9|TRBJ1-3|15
TGTGCCAGCAGCCCTACAGGGGCTGGCGGAAACACCATATATTTT
CASSPTGAGGNTIYF
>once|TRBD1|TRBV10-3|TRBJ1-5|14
TGTGCCATCAGTGAGTCGACAGGGAATCAGCCCCAGCATTTT
CAISESTGNQPQHF
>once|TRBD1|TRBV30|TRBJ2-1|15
TGTGCCTGGAGTGCCGGACAGGTGATTAGTGATGAGCAGTTCTTC
CAWSAGQVISDEQFF
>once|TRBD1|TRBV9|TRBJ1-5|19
TGTGCCAGCAGCGGGCGACTGGGACAGAAGGTCTATAGCAATCAGCCCCAGCATTTT
CASSGRLGQKVYSNQPQHF
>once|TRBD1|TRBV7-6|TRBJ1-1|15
TGTGCCAGCAGCCCTAGACAGGGGCGGAACACTGAAGCTTTCTTT
CASSPRQGRNTEAFF
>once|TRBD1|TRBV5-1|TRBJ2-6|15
TGCGCCAGCAGCTTGGGGGACAGGTCTAACAACGTCCTGACTTTC
CASSLGDRSNNVLTF
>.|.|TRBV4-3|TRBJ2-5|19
TGCGCCAGCAGCCATTCCTCAGGCAGGGTTGGGGAATCTTCAGAGACCCAGTACTTC
CASSHSSGRVGESSETQYF
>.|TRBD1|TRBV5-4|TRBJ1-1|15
TGTGCCAGCAGCTCAGGGACAGGGGGACACACTGAAGCTTTCTTT
CASSSGTGGHTEAFF
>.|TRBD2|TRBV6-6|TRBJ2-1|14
TGTGCCAGCACCGAAGCGGGAGGAGATAATGAGCAGTTCTTC
CASTEAGGDNEQFF
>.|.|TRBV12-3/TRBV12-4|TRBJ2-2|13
TGTGCCAGCAGTTTTTCTTCCCCCGGGGAGCTGTTTTTT
CASSFSSPGELFF
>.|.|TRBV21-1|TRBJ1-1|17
TGTGCCAGCAGCAAAGATCCCCCTCGGACAGGAGACACTGAAGCTTTCTTT
CASSKDPPRTGDTEAFF
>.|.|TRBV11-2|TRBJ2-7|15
TGTGCCAGCAGCTTAGGTCCGGACAGTGTGAATGGGCAGTACTTC
CASSLGPDSVNGQYF
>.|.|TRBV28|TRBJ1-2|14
TGTGCCAGCAGTTCCGCGGGGGGCAGAGGCGGCTACACCTTC
CASSSAGGRGGYTF
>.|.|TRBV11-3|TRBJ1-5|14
TGTGCCAGCAGCTTGGGGCAGGGGAATCAGCCCCAGCATTTT
CASSLGQGNQPQHF
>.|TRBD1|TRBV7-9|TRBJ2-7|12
TGTGCCAGCAGCTTACAGGGGGATGAGCAGTACTTC
CASSLQGDEQYF
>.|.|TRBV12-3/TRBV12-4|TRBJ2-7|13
TGTGCCAGCAGATCCGCGGGCGTTGGGGAGCAGTACTTC
CASRSAGVGEQYF